This note documents a single TCR beta chain sequence. Its antigen is unidentified. Germline-derived CDR1 and CDR2 are GTSNPN and SVGIG (reference sequence). V shed 1 base and J 3 bases; nucleotides not matched to a gene: 11. CDR3 size: 17 residues. TCRdb keeps only in-frame clones here, not all; method: immunoSEQ multiplex PCR. The sample has around 79,000 clones, approximately 81% seen once; the top ten hold roughly 1.7%. The sample originates from a study of vaccination effects on CD4 cells after COVID-19. Viral peptide pools were used in the ViraFEST assay to expand antigen-specific CD4+ T cells, and sequencing came afterward. Upon completion of 10 days in culture, CD4+ T cells were isolated. It was on days 3 and 7 that half the medium was replaced with IL-2 medium.

The sequence was obtained from a human donor who received a COVID-19 vaccine. Here the sequenced sample was CD4+ T cells from PBMCs cultured with HCoV-229E spike peptides, taken before COVID-19 vaccination. The J gene is TRBJ2-2, the V gene TRBV30, with 7 bases identical to TRBD1. The CDR3: CAWSGVFRGQDTGELFF. The CDR3 DNA follows: TGTGCCTGGAGTGGGGTCTTTAGGGGGCAAGACACCGGGGAGCTGTTTTTT.